This record concerns one T cell receptor (beta chain) sequence. This receptor's antigen is unknown. Base qualities are not provided; no much larger clone lies one nucleotide away. This record comes from a study of shared clonotypes between healthy human individuals (TCRdb year 2020). The study in broad terms: The cohort comprised a couple of women and a few men aged 18 to 49 years. Each donor's leukapheresis produced roughly between about 0.85 and 10 billion PBMCs. For each donor, CD4 naive and CD4 memory were each run on three plates, CD8 naive on two plates, and CD8 memory on one plate. Libraries were prepared and TCR repertoires were sequenced by different laboratories using diverse techniques, in order to increase sequencing depth and limit assay-specific biases. To estimate repertoire size and how much clonotypes are shared between individuals, the study performed deep sequencing of blood TCR repertoires from a few healthy adults.

Using the deep immunoSEQ assay, TCR CDR3 regions were amplified from genomic DNA by multiplex PCR. Genomic DNA extracted from each cell subset was distributed evenly over all wells of several immunoSEQ 96-well plates, and each plate served as one replicate. For sorted subsets, each replicate PCR was loaded with 200 ng genomic DNA, equivalent to 25,000 to 35,000 T cell genomes. Purified libraries were measured with a Qubit 3.0 fluorometer, size-checked on a Bioanalyzer 2100, and measured again with the KAPA Library Quantification kit. Every immunoSEQ 96-well plate was sequenced on a dedicated single-read 150-cycle Illumina NextSeq 550 flow cell. In the original analysis: Because the immunoSEQ output held only junctional sequences and lacked quality scores, the filtering could not match the filtering applied to full-length reads. To assign V/J genes and CDR3, sequences were annotated against IMGT germline references using PyIR, a Python wrapper for IgBLAST v1.9. Reads were filtered out if the reads had weak V/J assignments (E-value above 1e-6), no CDR3, stop codons, out-of-frame junctions, or ambiguous translated residues. A V3J clonotype was defined by an identical inferred V gene, J gene, and CDR3 amino acid sequence. Percentage overlap between repertoires was computed as shared unique clonotypes divided by the size of the smaller repertoire. Repertoire richness was assessed with RTK rarefaction, the Chao1 estimator, and Recon v2.1 estimates of unobserved clonotypes. For all TCRbeta clonotypes obtained by the gDNA method from a few donors, generation probabilities were computed with OLGA. TCRdb retrieved this table from immuneACCESS and kept in-frame rearrangements only. Not all clones are present; in checked studies, unresolved V genes account for under half, and no reason is known for the remainder. From that table come the V and J calls and clone size; the DNA was used to work out D and trimming. This sample lists millions of clones; under 95% were detected once. The ten top clones hold roughly 1.8% of the sample.

The paper as a whole reports these results and caveats: Clonotypes shared by all four sorted-subset donors showed higher generation probabilities than non-shared clonotypes. Approximately 5% of naive CD4, 3% to 4% of naive CD8, roughly 2.5% of memory CD4, and about 0.4% of memory CD8 clonotypes were shared across several donors. Estimated clonotype richness was generally larger for naive than for memory subsets. Because the study included a small number of donors, the genetic and exposure-history diversity represented was limited. Sampling was limited to blood, and TCR repertoires in tissue likely differ from TCR repertoires in blood. Based on pairwise subsampling, the degree of clonotype sharing among donors was expected to be affected by sequencing depth. Rarefaction of sorted-subset datasets indicated incomplete sequencing despite the large sequencing depth.

V drops 3 bases and J drops 3 bases, leaving 10 bases in between. The CDR3 sequence holds 14 residues, the cysteine and phenylalanine included. The retained sequence is limited to the CDR3, 42 bases, with the frame set at the first base. CDR1 SGDLS and CDR2 YYNGEE are derived from the germline V gene. CD8 naive samples were CD45RO-negative cells positively selected for CCR7, giving a CD45RA+CCR7+ population that excluded TemRA cells. Healthy HIV-negative adults with no recently reported acute infections or vaccinations were included as donors. Every donor was a Caucasian adult residing in Nashville, Tennessee, USA. Blood was obtained by leukapheresis, after which PBMCs were separated by Ficoll-Histopaque density gradient centrifugation and cryopreserved in liquid nitrogen vapor phase. Analytical flow cytometry was used to check the purity and quantity of every magnetically sorted T cell population. From each sorted fraction, genomic DNA was isolated and quantified by UV absorbance on a Nanodrop 2000c.

The sequence came from a man between 18 and 35 years old in good health. Some clones in this sample may be carry-over from other donors' samples. Sequenced input: naive CD8+ T cells from PBMCs. Reading the label with the study, this specimen's cell subset or site is: CD45RA+CCR7+. This chain joins TRBV9 to TRBJ1-5; D gene: possibly TRBD1, on 6 matching bases. The CDR3 loop reads CASSDREANQPQHF. The nucleotide sequence is TGTGCCAGCAGCGACAGGGAAGCCAATCAGCCCCAGCATTTT.